Each of the 32 T cell receptor beta chains below was sequenced from the same sample in a study of blood T cell repertoires in COVID-19. The table came from immunoSEQ multiplex PCR; TCRdb's copy has only in-frame clones and leaves some out. This sample yields about 150,000 clones, of which 80% to 90% are seen a single time; under 8.5% belongs to the top ten. Material for sequencing was peripheral blood. The receptors here all came from a woman between 55 and 75 years old with COVID-19, enrolled during active disease.

This chain uses TRBV7-9 with TRBJ1-5; D gene uncertain. Trimming pared 0 bases from V and 9 bases from J, leaving 9 bases between. The CDR3 length is 13 residues. CDR1 and CDR2 from the germline V gene are SEHNR and FQNEAQ (reference sequence). CDR3 region: CASSLAASWPQHF. DNA of the CDR3: TGTGCCAGCAGCTTAGCAGCCTCCTGGCCCCAGCATTTT.

The sample holds one count of this clone. The V and J genes are TRBV5-6 and TRBJ2-2, with D unclear. V was trimmed by 0 bases and J by 2 bases, leaving 8 bases between them. The germline CDR1 and CDR2 sequences are SGHDT and YYEEEE. The CDR3 has 15 residues. The CDR3, as DNA: TGTGCCAGCAGCTTGGTGCTACTTAACACCGGGGAGCTGTTTTTT. The encoded protein is CASSLVLLNTGELFF.

The chain has TRBV12-3 or TRBV12-4 and TRBJ2-1; 7 bases are shared with TRBD2. The CDR3 has 12 amino acids. V lost 5 bases to trimming and J lost 7 bases; unmatched junction nucleotides: 2. The CDR3 loop reads CASSRSGNEQFF. DNA of the CDR3: TGTGCCAGCAGTCGTAGCGGGAATGAGCAGTTCTTC.

This sequence joins TRBV6-5 and TRBJ1-6, with D maybe TRBD1 (6 bases). Trimming left V 6 bases short and J 9 bases short, with 12 bases between. The CDR3 extends over 13 amino acids. Germline-derived CDR1 and CDR2 are MNHEY and SVGAGI. The DNA of the CDR3 is TGTGCCAGCAGCCCGGACAGAGGTTCACCCCTCCACTTT. Its protein is CASSPDRGSPLHF.

In its sample, this clone was seen a few times. The chain has TRBV11-1 and TRBJ2-7; TRBD1 matches at 7 bases. Looked up from germline, CDR1 is SGHAT and CDR2 is FQDESV (reference sequence). The V segment lost 5 bases and the J segment 6 bases; nucleotides outside the gene matches: 7. This CDR3 has 13 amino acids. The CDR3 DNA follows: TGTGCCAGCAGCAAGAGGACAGGTGGCGAGCAGTACGTC. This gives the protein CASSKRTGGEQYV.

This chain links TRBV27 with TRBJ1-5, with D possibly being TRBD1 (5 bases). Germline V gene sequence: CDR1 MNHEY, CDR2 SMNVEV (reference sequence). The CDR3 is 16 amino acids. The germline V and J ends were trimmed by 5 bases and 6 bases, with 20 bases remaining between them. Written as DNA, the CDR3 is TGTGCCAGCAGTACGGGGGGTGGGGGAGTGGGTCAGCCCCAGCATTTT. The encoded protein is CASSTGGGGVGQPQHF.

A single count supports this clone. CDR3 region: CASRPPGDPEAFF. CDR3 bases: TGTGCCAGCAGACCACCGGGGGACCCTGAAGCTTTCTTT. The chain combines TRBV11-2 with TRBJ1-1; D is possibly TRBD1 (5 bases). The CDR3 totals 13 residues. Germline V gene sequence: CDR1 SGHAT, CDR2 FQNNGV. V dropped 6 bases and J dropped 6 bases, with 14 bases sitting between them.

The chain is built from TRBV7-9 and TRBJ2-2; 7 bases match TRBD1. V dropped 4 bases and J dropped 6; count of bases not matched to a gene: 8. CDR3 length: 15 residues. CDR1 and CDR2 (germline): SEHNR, FQNEAQ (reference sequence). The DNA for the CDR3 is TGTGCCAGCAGCTCCTCCGACAGGGACCCCGGGGAGCTGTTTTTT. It specifies CASSSSDRDPGELFF.

DNA for the CDR3: TGCGCCAGCAGCTTTCCTCGGACAGGGGACTATGGCTACACCTTC. Protein sequence: CASSFPRTGDYGYTF. The chain combines TRBV5-1 with TRBJ1-2, with 9 nucleotides matching TRBD1. Germline CDR1 SGHRS, CDR2 YFSETQ. This CDR3 is built from 15 residues. Trimming cost V 2 bases and J 3 bases; bases outside gene matches: 5.

This clone was counted only a few times. The V and J genes are TRBV20-1 and TRBJ2-2, with 8 bases fitting TRBD1. V lost 3 bases, J lost 5 bases, and 26 bases stayed unmatched. This CDR3 is built from 21 residues. Germline V gene sequence: CDR1 DFQATT, CDR2 SNEGSKA (reference sequence). CDR3 sequence (DNA): TGCAGTGCTAGTGAGGCAGGGACGAAGACAGGGGCTCTCTGGAAAACCGGGGAGCTGTTTTTT. As protein: CSASEAGTKTGALWKTGELFF.

The chain uses TRBV7-3 and TRBJ2-7; 7 bases align to TRBD1. The trim removed 6 bases at V and 0 bases at J, leaving 5 bases unmatched. The germline gives CDR1 SGHTA, CDR2 FQGTGA. This CDR3 has 14 residues. CDR3 sequence (DNA): TGTGCCAGCAGACCCCGGGACAGCTCCTACGAGCAGTACTTC. Its protein is CASRPRDSSYEQYF.

The sample holds a few counts of this clone. The chain links TRBV4-1 to TRBJ1-6; no reliable D call. There are 14 residues in the CDR3. The germline CDR1 and CDR2 sequences are MGHRA and YSYEKL. V was trimmed by 2 bases and J by 12 bases, leaving 14 bases between them. DNA for the CDR3: TGCGCCAGCAGCCAACGTGACGGGGAGAAACCCCTCCACTTT. Translated, it gives CASSQRDGEKPLHF.

The chain carries TRBV30 and TRBJ1-5; a weak D match, TRBD1 (6 bases). Germline V gene lookup returns CDR1 GTSNPN and CDR2 SVGIG (reference sequence). Trimming shortened V by 2 bases and J by 8 bases, and 19 bases separated the two germline ends. The CDR3 contains 15 residues. Here the CDR3 DNA reads TGTGCCTGGAGTACCCTGGGGGGGCGTAGAGAGCCCCAGCATTTT. It codes for CAWSTLGGRREPQHF.

This clone has a handful of counts. V is TRBV6-2 or TRBV6-3 and J is TRBJ2-4; D perhaps matches TRBD2 (6 bases). With 4 bases removed from V and 0 bases from J, the gap between germline ends came to 13 bases. The length of the CDR3 is 16 residues. CDR1 and CDR2 (germline): MNHEY, SVGEGT. The CDR3 DNA sequence: TGTGCCAGCAGTTTGGGGGGTCGAATAGCCAAAAACATTCAGTACTTC. Translated, it gives CASSLGGRIAKNIQYF.

The genes are TRBV5-6 and TRBJ2-1; no clear D gene. The CDR3 extends over 16 amino acids. Germline V gene sequence: CDR1 SGHDT, CDR2 YYEEEE. V lost 0 bases and J lost 0, with 10 bases in between. The CDR3 DNA is TGTGCCAGCAGCTTGGTACCGTCCAGCTCCTACAATGAGCAGTTCTTC. Translated, it gives CASSLVPSSSYNEQFF.

The genes are TRBV4-1 and TRBJ2-1, with no clear D. Trimming left V 3 bases short and J 2 bases short, with 14 bases between. Germline CDR1 and CDR2: MGHRA and YSYEKL. The CDR3 extends over 16 amino acids. The CDR3 sequence is CASSQFLQVTYNEQFF. CDR3 nucleotide sequence: TGCGCCAGCAGCCAGTTCCTCCAGGTGACCTACAATGAGCAGTTCTTC.

As concerns this clone: The sample carries other DNA sequences with the same CDR3. The chain has TRBV3-1 (or the pseudogene TRBV3-2) and TRBJ1-5, with D possibly being TRBD1 (6 bases). The germline V and J ends were trimmed by 1 base and 2 bases, with 6 bases remaining between them. Germline V lookup: CDR1 LGHDT, CDR2 YNNKEL (reference sequence). This CDR3 is 14 amino acids long. CDR3 in amino acids: CASSQGQGNQPQHF. CDR3 nucleotide sequence: TGTGCCAGCAGCCAAGGACAGGGCAATCAGCCCCAGCATTTT.

This clone was seen only once. The chain is built from TRBV7-6 and TRBJ1-4, with D tentatively TRBD1 (6 bases). Trimming removed 5 bases from V and 4 bases from J, with 14 bases in between. The CDR3 is 15 amino acids. Germline V gene sequence: CDR1 SGHVS, CDR2 FNYEAQ. The CDR3 nucleotides read TGTGCCAGCAGCAAGGAACAGGGCTATAATGAAAAACTGTTTTTT. Residues: CASSKEQGYNEKLFF.

The chain employs TRBV5-1 and TRBJ1-1; 7 bases fit TRBD1. V shed 6 bases, J shed 3 bases, and the junction held 8 bases outside the gene matches. The CDR3 is 14 residues long. CDR1 is SGHRS, CDR2 YFSETQ, per germline. DNA of the CDR3: TGCGCCAGCACTGCTCTACAGGGGTACACTGAAGCTTTCTTT. This translates into CASTALQGYTEAFF.

A few counts support this clone. The CDR3: CASSLRAGQNTEAFF. The CDR3 region has the DNA TGTGCCAGCTCACTCCGCGCGGGGCAGAACACTGAAGCTTTCTTT. The genes are TRBV18 and TRBJ1-1; D is possibly TRBD1 (5 bases). CDR3 length equals 15 residues. The germline V gene encodes CDR1 KGHSH and CDR2 LQKENI. V was pared by 4 bases and J by 1 base, with 13 bases between. Full variable domain (outside the CDR3, taken from reference TRBV18 and TRBJ1-1): NAGVMQNPRHLVRRRGQEARLRCSPMKGHSHVYWYRQLPEEGLKFMVYLQKENIIDESGMPKERFSAEFPKEGPSILRIQQVVRGDSAAYFCASSLRAGQNTEAFFGQGTRLTVV.

The chain employs TRBV6-5 and TRBJ1-1; D unclear. Germline loops: CDR1 MNHEY, CDR2 SVGAGI. This CDR3 has 13 amino acids. The V gene lost 5 bases and the J gene lost 0 bases, with 7 bases spanning the gap. For the CDR3, the DNA is TGTGCCAGCAGTAAGACACTGAACACTGAAGCTTTCTTT. Amino acid sequence: CASSKTLNTEAFF.

In this sample, this clone turned up once. This rearrangement joins TRBV10-3 to TRBJ1-1, with TRBD1 identical over 7 bases. The CDR3 totals 13 residues. V trimming: 10 bases; J trimming: 2 bases; junction bases outside the gene matches: 7. The germline V gene encodes CDR1 ENHRY and CDR2 SYGVKD. The CDR3 loop reads CATTAGGNTEAFF. The CDR3 bases are TGTGCCACGACGGCAGGGGGAAACACTGAAGCTTTCTTT.

This sequence joins TRBV29-1 and TRBJ2-2; TRBD1 agrees at 10 bases. The CDR3 extends over 14 amino acids. The ends lost 4 bases at V and 5 bases at J; junction bases unmatched: 4. Germline CDR1 is SQVTM and CDR2 is ANQGSEA. CDR3 DNA: TGCAGCGTTGGAGGGACAGGGGTAACCGGGGAGCTGTTTTTT. Its translation is CSVGGTGVTGELFF.

The rearrangement links TRBV5-1 to TRBJ2-3; D is possibly TRBD2 (6 bases). With 0 bases removed from V and 6 bases from J, the gap between germline ends came to 11 bases. CDR3 length: 14 amino acids. Germline CDR1 reads SGHRS; CDR2 reads YFSETQ. The CDR3 spells CASSLDGGDDTQYF. The CDR3 DNA sequence: TGCGCCAGCAGCTTGGATGGCGGGGACGATACGCAGTATTTT.

This chain uses TRBV2 with TRBJ1-5, with TRBD1 identical over 10 bases. Germline CDR1 reads SNHLY; CDR2 reads FYNNEI. The J segment lost 4 bases and the V segment lost 10 bases, leaving 7 bases of the junction unmatched. CDR3 length: 14 residues. Written as DNA, the CDR3 is TGTGCCACTTTACCGGGACAGGGGAATCAGCCCCAGCATTTT. Amino acid sequence: CATLPGQGNQPQHF.

The chain carries TRBV6-1 and TRBJ1-4; tentative D call: TRBD1 (5 bases). The CDR3 contains 15 residues. The V gene lost 3 bases and the J gene lost 8 bases, with 16 bases spanning the gap. Germline V gene data show CDR1 as MNHNS and CDR2 as SASEGT. The CDR3 loop is CASSEATSYREKLFF. The CDR3, as DNA: TGTGCCAGCAGTGAGGCCACTTCCTACAGGGAAAAACTGTTTTTT.

The genes are TRBV30 and TRBJ1-2; 8 bases line up with TRBD1. This CDR3 is 14 amino acids long. Per germline, CDR1 GTSNPN and CDR2 SVGIG (reference sequence). Losses at the gene ends were 5 bases for V and 4 bases for J; bases not matched to a gene: 9. CDR3 protein: CAWVHTGGGYGYTF. The CDR3 nucleotides are TGTGCCTGGGTCCATACAGGGGGAGGCTATGGCTACACCTTC.

V usage is TRBV3-1 (or the pseudogene TRBV3-2) and J usage is TRBJ2-7; 9 bases line up with TRBD1. The length of the CDR3 is 14 residues. CDR1 and CDR2 (germline): LGHDT, YNNKEL (reference sequence). Germline trimming cut 5 bases from V and 3 bases from J; bases unmatched to any gene: 5. CDR3 sequence: CASSFDRGIYEQYF. CDR3 bases: TGTGCCAGCAGCTTTGACAGGGGGATCTACGAGCAGTACTTC.

This clone has just a few counts. The chain has TRBV2 and TRBJ2-2, with 7 bases fitting TRBD2. Per germline, CDR1 SNHLY and CDR2 FYNNEI. The CDR3 is 15 residues long. After removal of 2 bases from V and 3 bases from J, the junction contained 3 bases not matched to a gene. The CDR3 coding sequence is TGTGCCAGCAGTGAATGGGGACTATACACCGGGGAGCTGTTTTTT. It is translated as CASSEWGLYTGELFF. Looking up the rest from reference TRBV2 and TRBJ2-2 gives the full variable domain: EPEVTQTPSHQVTQMGQEVILRCVPISNHLYFYWYRQILGQKVEFLVSFYNNEISEKSEIFDDQFSVERPDGSNFTLKIRSTKLEDSAMYFCASSEWGLYTGELFFGEGSRLTVL.

Concerning this clone: Additional DNA sequences in this sample encode the identical CDR3. The J gene is TRBJ1-1, the V gene TRBV9, with 7 bases lining up with TRBD1. V shed 1 base, J shed 4 bases, and the junction held 4 bases outside the gene matches. Germline V gives CDR1 SGDLS, CDR2 YYNGEE. CDR3 length: 14 residues. The CDR3: CASSVTPGGTEAFF. The CDR3 nucleotides are TGTGCCAGCAGCGTAACCCCAGGGGGCACTGAAGCTTTCTTT.

The CDR3 region is CASSRDREGEQYV. In nucleotides, the CDR3 is TGTGCCAGCAGCCGCGACAGGGAAGGCGAGCAGTACGTC. The chain combines TRBV6-5 with TRBJ2-7, with 7 bases matching TRBD1. J lost 6 bases, V lost 6 bases, and 8 bases had no gene match. CDR3 length equals 13 residues. Germline values: CDR1 MNHEY, CDR2 SVGAGI.

The genes are TRBV30 and TRBJ2-3; D is possibly TRBD1 (5 bases). Germline V gene lookup returns CDR1 GTSNPN and CDR2 SVGIG (reference sequence). CDR3 length: 14 amino acids. The V end was cut by 5 bases, the J end by 2 bases, with 14 bases between. The CDR3 bases are TGTGCCTGGGTTGCTTATGGGGCCACAGATACGCAGTATTTT. It yields the protein CAWVAYGATDTQYF.